The entry below describes one TCR beta chain. This clone's antigen is unknown. Per-nucleotide qualities are absent, and no much larger clonotype sits a single base away. Participants in the prospective study were enrolled through a virtual design, were aged roughly 18 to 90 years, and lived in approximately 24 United States geographic areas. In the prospective study, participants were assigned to cohorts based on the clinical history participants reported in a screening survey and a study questionnaire. Exposed participants had been in contact with someone with a PCR-confirmed or clinician-diagnosed COVID-19 case within 2 weeks of study entry. In the prospective study, mobile phlebotomists collected whole blood, serum and a nasopharyngeal or oropharyngeal swab from each participant. Additional blood draws and questionnaires over a 2-month period could optionally be provided by prospective study participants. Before DNA extraction, prospective study blood samples were shipped either frozen or at room temperature.

Trimming at the junction amounts to 10 bases on V and 3 bases on J, and the germline ends lie 15 bases apart. The cysteine opens and the phenylalanine closes a CDR3 of 13 amino acids. The DNA shown is the 39-base CDR3, in frame from base 1. In the germline V gene (reference sequence), CDR1 corresponds to WNHNN and CDR2 to SYGVQD. TCRbeta CDR3 regions were amplified from genomic DNA using the immunoSEQ Assay, a bias-controlled multiplex PCR. The original pipeline was this. The number of nucleated cells in each sample was estimated from the amplification of reference gene primers within the assay. To quantify the absolute abundance of each unique TCRbeta CDR3 rearrangement, sequence reads were collapsed and filtered. For each sample, productive Simpson clonality was calculated as the square root of Simpson's diversity index across productive rearrangements. Drawn from immuneACCESS, this table holds only the in-frame rearrangements with V and J called that TCRdb kept. Clones are partly lost; checked studies trace under half to an unresolved V gene and leave the rest unexplained. V and J calls and clone size are copied from that table; D and trimming were computed from the DNA. Counted in this sample were under 250,000 clones; 75% to 90% of them appeared once. Approximately 3.7% of the sample is in the top ten clones.

The data stem from a study of blood T cell repertoires in COVID-19 (TCRdb year 2020). With respect to the entire study: Samples from collaborators originated in the United States, Italy and Spain and spanned both the acute and convalescent phases of COVID-19. The prospective study material was composed of cDNA or gDNA derived from T cells, B-cell-depleted T cells, or PBMCs. The dataset comprised deeply sampled blood TCRbeta repertoires from subjects exposed to, actively infected with, or recovered from COVID-19. A freely available public database, intended as a resource for researchers studying the immune response to SARS-CoV-2, is where the repertoires were released. Samples came from the ongoing ImmuneRACE study (first 160 participants) plus 1,254 subjects from 6 global collaborators. The sample metadata nearly always contained a de-identified subject ID, COVID-19 status, age in years and sex. Where available, HLA class I and class II types were obtained from metadata supplied by the sample provider rather than from assay-based typing.

What the work shows at the level of the full study, not this receptor alone: Clinical and demographic metadata were provided uncurated, with the amount varying by source and participant.

Sequencing was carried out using PBMCs or T cells enriched from blood (not recorded which). This TCR was recovered from a woman younger than 45 who had been exposed to COVID-19. Recombination connected TRBV10-1 to TRBJ2-5; the D gene cannot be resolved reliably. The CDR3 has the sequence CATTTGFEETQYF. The nucleotide sequence reads TGCGCCACTACTACTGGTTTCGAAGAGACCCAGTACTTC.